The clone carrying this T cell receptor (beta chain) occurred once. The antigen is not known. Using approximately 200 ng DNA, approximately 30,000 T cell genomes, the sorted-subset replicate PCRs were run. Per the original data handling: ImmunoSEQ supplied junction-only sequences lacking quality scores, so filtering was different. Profiled with immunoSEQ multiplex PCR; TCRdb holds only in-frame clones, not every one. The V and J calls and the clone size are those of that table, but D and trimming were determined from the DNA. This sample has approximately 2,000,000 clones, with around 92% found just once. The data were taken from a study of shared clonotypes between healthy human individuals. Overall study findings and caveats: Clonotypes shared by all four sorted-subset donors had higher generation probabilities than non-shared clonotypes. The study generally estimated greater richness for naive than memory subsets.

V was shortened by 8 bases and J by 7 bases, with 18 bases between the two germline ends. This CDR3 is built from 14 residues. Germline V gene data show CDR1 as MDHEN and CDR2 as SYDVKM. The TCR sequence derives from a man aged 18 to 29 in good health. Some clones in this sample may be carry-over from other donors' samples. The chain couples TRBV28 to TRBJ2-1; possibly TRBD1 for D (5 bases). Sample: naive CD4+ T cells from PBMCs. The sample's subset: CD45RA+ positively selected. The CDR3 coding sequence is TGTGCCAGCCTTCCCCAGGGTTCGCTGAATGAGCAGTTCTTC. It encodes CASLPQGSLNEQFF.